One sample yielded the 9 T cell receptor beta chains listed below, sequenced in a study of T cells in Graves' hyperthyroidism and ophthalmopathy. What was amplified from RNA transcripts were TCR beta CDR3 regions. The TCR CDR3 was amplified in a first-round RT-PCR using the HTBI primer set. Each CDR3 protein is one row after TCRdb ran MiXCR on the multiplex PCR reads. Of around 300,000 distinct CDR3 sequences listed, less than 15% are singletons. The sequenced material came from blood. These receptors were collected from a young woman with Graves' hyperthyroidism that later progressed to Graves' ophthalmopathy.

Ten or more counts support this clonotype. The rearrangement joins TRBV12-3 or TRBV12-4 to TRBJ2-7, with D perhaps matching TRBD2 (6 bases). Trimming shortened V by 7 bases and J by 7 bases, and 14 bases separated the two germline ends. The CDR3 loop spans 12 amino acids. Here the CDR3 reads CASTGDSGEQYF. CDR3 in DNA: TGTGCCAGCACCGGGGACTCGGGGGAGCAGTACTTC.

The genes are TRBV7-3 and TRBJ2-1; TRBD2 matches at 8 bases. This CDR3 is 14 amino acids long. CDR1 and CDR2 from the germline V gene are SGHTA and FQGTGA. Germline trimming cut 0 bases from V and 10 bases from J; bases unmatched to any gene: 5. The CDR3: CASSLTGAGEEQFF. The CDR3 region has the DNA TGTGCCAGCAGCTTAACAGGAGCGGGAGAGGAGCAGTTCTTC.

This clonotype has just a few counts. The chain recombines TRBV19 with TRBJ1-2; 7 bases align to TRBD1. Germline values: CDR1 LNHDA, CDR2 SQIVND (reference sequence). After removal of 4 bases from V and 3 bases from J, the junction contained 8 bases not matched to a gene. This CDR3 has 15 amino acids. The CDR3 DNA reads as TGTGCCAGTAGTACCCTACAGGGGTCAGACTATGGCTACACCTTC. It is translated as CASSTLQGSDYGYTF.

V is TRBV12-3 or TRBV12-4 and J is TRBJ2-5, with D perhaps assigned TRBD1 or TRBD2 (5 bases each). This CDR3 is 15 amino acids long. Trimming left V 1 base short and J 7 bases short, with 16 bases between. CDR3 in amino acids: CASSLEGLGVGTQYF. The CDR3 coding sequence is TGTGCCAGCAGTTTAGAGGGGCTGGGGGTTGGGACCCAGTACTTC.

The chain uses TRBV28 and TRBJ2-7; 9 positions match TRBD2. CDR1 and CDR2 (germline): MDHEN, SYDVKM. The CDR3 totals 14 residues. Trimming removed 4 bases from V and 9 bases from J; junction bases left unmatched: 10. The CDR3 DNA is TGTGCCAGCAGTTCCCCGGGACTAGCTCATGGGCAGTACTTC. This codes for CASSSPGLAHGQYF.

The chain has TRBV3-1 and TRBJ1-5; TRBD1 matches 8 bases. With V trimmed by 1 base and J by 10 bases, 9 bases remained unmatched. Looked up from germline, CDR1 is LGHDT and CDR2 is YNNKEL (reference sequence). The CDR3 spans 15 residues. This CDR3 reads CASSQGRQGAYPQHF. Written as DNA, the CDR3 is TGTGCCAGCAGCCAAGGTCGGCAGGGGGCATATCCCCAGCATTTT. Looking up the rest from reference TRBV3-1 and TRBJ1-5 gives the full variable domain: DTAVSQTPKYLVTQMGNDKSIKCEQNLGHDTMYWYKQDSKKFLKIMFSYNNKELIINETVPNRFSPKSPDKAHLNLHINSLELGDSAVYFCASSQGRQGAYPQHFGDGTRLSIL.

The sample holds many counts of this clonotype. The rearrangement uses TRBV4-2 and TRBJ2-7, with 11 bases fitting TRBD2. The CDR3 has 18 amino acids. Germline CDR1 and CDR2: LGHNA and YNFKEQ. J lost 0 bases, V lost 0 bases, and 7 bases had no gene match. The CDR3 nucleotides are TGTGCCAGCAGCCAAGAAGTGGCTAGCGGGAGGTACTCCTACGAGCAGTACTTC. Its protein is CASSQEVASGRYSYEQYF.

The table lists this clonotype with many counts. This chain uses TRBV12-3 or TRBV12-4 with TRBJ2-5, with 11 bases that match TRBD2. Losses at the gene ends were 5 bases for V and 4 bases for J; bases not matched to a gene: 3. The CDR3 length is 14 residues. The CDR3 bases are TGTGCCAGCAGTCTTGGGACTAGCGGAGAGACCCAGTACTTC. Protein sequence: CASSLGTSGETQYF.

This clonotype was seen ten or more times. This rearrangement joins TRBV2 to TRBJ2-5; D is possibly TRBD1 or TRBD2 (5 bases each). The CDR3 loop spans 15 amino acids. V was shortened by 5 bases and J by 4 bases, with 17 bases between the two germline ends. The germline gives CDR1 SNHLY, CDR2 FYNNEI. CDR3 protein: CASSPRPGTAETQYF. In DNA, the CDR3 is TGTGCCAGCAGTCCGAGACCCGGGACCGCAGAGACCCAGTACTTC.